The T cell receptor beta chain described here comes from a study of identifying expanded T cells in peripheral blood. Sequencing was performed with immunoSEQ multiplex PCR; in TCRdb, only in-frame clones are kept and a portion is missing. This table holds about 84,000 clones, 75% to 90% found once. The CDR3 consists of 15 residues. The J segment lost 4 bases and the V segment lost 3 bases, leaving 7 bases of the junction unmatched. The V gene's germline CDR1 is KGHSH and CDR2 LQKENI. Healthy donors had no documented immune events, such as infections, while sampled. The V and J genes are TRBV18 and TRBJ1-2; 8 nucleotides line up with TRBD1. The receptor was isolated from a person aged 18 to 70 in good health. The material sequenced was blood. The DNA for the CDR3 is TGTGCCAGCTCACCCACGACAGGGGATCGCTATGGCTACACCTTC. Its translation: CASSPTTGDRYGYTF.